The 29 T cell receptor beta chains below come from one sample, sequenced in a study of cytomegalovirus exposure and HLA in healthy donors. Data came from immunoSEQ multiplex PCR; TCRdb stores just in-frame clones and leaves some out. This sample has 75,000 to 85,000 clones; just over 90% occur once, and the top ten carry roughly 2.1%. The sample comprised PBMCs. These receptors came from a man aged 30 to 45 in good health and CMV-seronegative.

The rearrangement joins TRBV5-1 to TRBJ1-4, with D perhaps matching TRBD1 (6 bases). The CDR3 runs 14 residues. CDR1 and CDR2 (germline): SGHRS, YFSETQ. The V gene lost 0 bases and the J gene lost 7 bases, with 10 bases spanning the gap. CDR3 bases: TGCGCCAGCAGCTTGGTACAGGGCGGTGAAAAACTGTTTTTT. This sequence encodes CASSLVQGGEKLFF.

V gene TRBV14 combines with J gene TRBJ2-5; D is unclear. Trimming cost V 0 bases and J 5 bases, with 7 bases left between them. Germline-derived CDR1 and CDR2 are SGHDN and FVKESK. This CDR3 is 13 amino acids long. The CDR3 loop reads CASSQDLRETQYF. As DNA, the CDR3 is TGTGCCAGCAGCCAAGACCTCCGGGAGACCCAGTACTTC.

Notes on this clone: Sequence at one end of the junction differs from germline and may be a read error. J is TRBJ2-7 and V is TRBV7-7; possibly TRBD1 for D (6 bases). Germline V gene lookup returns CDR1 SSHAT and CDR2 FNYEAQ (reference sequence). This CDR3 has 13 amino acids. The CDR3, as DNA: TGTGCTAGCAGCTTGGGGGCCCACTACGAGCAGTACTTC. As protein: CASSLGAHYEQYF.

CDR3 amino acids: CASSLEHTDTQYF. In nucleotides, the CDR3 is TGTGCCAGCAGCTTAGAACACACAGATACGCAGTATTTT. The gene calls are TRBV11-3 and TRBJ2-3; D is uncertain. V gave up 0 bases and J gave up 2 bases, with 3 bases separating them. This CDR3 comprises 13 residues. Germline assignment: CDR1 SGHNT and CDR2 YENEEA.

The chain carries TRBV18 and TRBJ2-4, with 15 bases fitting TRBD2. This CDR3 is built from 21 residues. Trimming removed 3 bases from V and 7 bases from J; junction bases left unmatched: 19. Germline V gene sequence: CDR1 KGHSH, CDR2 LQKENI. CDR3 coding DNA: TGTGCCAGCTCACCTCTTGGAGGGCGTGGGACTAGCGGGGGGATCAACAACATTCAGTACTTC. It yields the protein CASSPLGGRGTSGGINNIQYF.

The J gene is TRBJ1-1, the V gene TRBV7-9; no definite D call. Germline lookup yields CDR1 SEHNR and CDR2 FQNEAQ (reference sequence). V lost 1 base, J lost 0 bases, and 12 bases lay in between. The CDR3 extends over 16 amino acids. Written as DNA, the CDR3 is TGTGCCAGCAGCTTAGGTCCCAAGGAGATGAACACTGAAGCTTTCTTT. It is translated as CASSLGPKEMNTEAFF.

The rearrangement joins TRBV11-2 to TRBJ2-1; 8 bases match TRBD2. The junction had 4 bases not matched to a gene; V was cut back by 2 bases and J by 7 bases. CDR1 and CDR2 from the germline V gene are SGHAT and FQNNGV. This CDR3 region has 14 residues. As DNA, the CDR3 is TGTGCCAGCAGCTTACTAGCGGGCCTTAATGAGCAGTTCTTC. This gives the protein CASSLLAGLNEQFF.

J is TRBJ1-1 and V is TRBV19; 8 bases match TRBD1. CDR3 length equals 16 residues. Germline trimming cut 4 bases from V and 3 bases from J; bases unmatched to any gene: 10. Germline CDR1 reads LNHDA; CDR2 reads SQIVND (reference sequence). The CDR3 DNA follows: TGTGCCAGTAGTACATTCAGCGGACAGGGATACACTGAAGCTTTCTTT. It translates to CASSTFSGQGYTEAFF.

The chain recombines TRBV4-1 with TRBJ2-7; D gene uncertain. This CDR3 has 13 amino acids. Trimming cost V 1 base and J 3 bases, with 7 bases left between them. CDR1 MGHRA and CDR2 YSYEKL come from the germline V gene. CDR3 protein: CASSQVRGYEQYF. DNA of the CDR3: TGCGCCAGCAGCCAAGTTCGCGGCTACGAGCAGTACTTC.

This clone came up once. This sequence joins TRBV9 and TRBJ2-2, with TRBD2 identical over 9 bases. Germline V CDR1 and CDR2: SGDLS, YYNGEE. The CDR3 is 16 residues long. Trimming took 0 bases from V and 7 from J; bases not matched to a gene: 7. The CDR3 is CASSVGGVAGDGELFF. DNA of the CDR3: TGTGCCAGCAGCGTAGGAGGAGTAGCGGGAGACGGGGAGCTGTTTTTT. Full variable domain (missing parts from reference TRBV9 and TRBJ2-2): DSGVTQTPKHLITATGQRVTLRCSPRSGDLSVYWYQQSLDQGLQFLIQYYNGEERAKGNILERFSAQQFPDLHSELNLSSLELGDSALYFCASSVGGVAGDGELFFGEGSRLTVL.

The V and J genes are TRBV5-1 and TRBJ2-7; 7 bases map to TRBD1. With 4 bases clipped from V and 5 bases from J, the junction kept 9 bases outside the gene matches. Looked up from germline, CDR1 is SGHRS and CDR2 is YFSETQ. The CDR3 totals 14 residues. CDR3 DNA sequence: TGCGCCAGCAGCCCACTGGACAGGTCCAACGAGCAGTACTTC. Its protein product is CASSPLDRSNEQYF.

The gene calls are TRBV19 and TRBJ2-3, with 9 bases fitting TRBD1. This CDR3 has 16 residues. Germline-derived CDR1 and CDR2 are LNHDA and SQIVND (reference sequence). After removal of 4 bases from V and 2 bases from J, the junction contained 7 bases not matched to a gene. This CDR3 is CASSTFGTGHTDTQYF. DNA for the CDR3: TGTGCCAGTAGTACGTTCGGGACAGGGCACACAGATACGCAGTATTTT.

The J gene is TRBJ1-1, the V gene TRBV5-1; 9 positions match TRBD1. Trimming cost V 2 bases and J 5 bases; bases outside gene matches: 4. CDR1 and CDR2 (germline): SGHRS, YFSETQ. This CDR3 is built from 14 residues. The CDR3 DNA is TGCGCCAGCAGCTTTCAGGGACAGGGAACTGAAGCTTTCTTT. As protein: CASSFQGQGTEAFF.

The chain joins TRBV19 to TRBJ1-1; 10 bases agree with TRBD1. Germline V gene lookup returns CDR1 LNHDA and CDR2 SQIVND (reference sequence). V was pared by 3 bases and J by 3 bases, with 10 bases of the junction left unmatched. The CDR3 extends over 17 amino acids. The chain's CDR3 is CASSIGVGQGGYTEAFF. CDR3 nucleotides: TGTGCCAGTAGTATTGGGGTAGGACAGGGGGGATACACTGAAGCTTTCTTT.

About this clone: Other DNA sequences in the same sample also yield this CDR3. The J gene is TRBJ2-2, the V gene TRBV30, with TRBD1 as a possible D gene (6 bases). CDR1 GTSNPN and CDR2 SVGIG come from the germline V gene (reference sequence). The CDR3 contains 14 residues. V was shortened by 5 bases and J by 3 bases, with 13 bases between the two germline ends. CDR3 coding DNA: TGTGCCTGGTACAAAACAGGGTACACCGGGGAGCTGTTTTTT. This encodes CAWYKTGYTGELFF.

The chain is built from TRBV19 and TRBJ1-4, with 10 bases aligning to TRBD1. CDR1 and CDR2 from the germline V gene are LNHDA and SQIVND (reference sequence). The CDR3 runs 20 residues. The ends lost 6 bases at V and 6 bases at J; junction bases unmatched: 22. In DNA form, the CDR3 reads TGTGCCAGTAGCACATTGACAGGGGGCGCCGGGGTAGGGAGTGATGAAAAACTGTTTTTT. The encoded protein is CASSTLTGGAGVGSDEKLFF.

The chain combines TRBV11-2 with TRBJ2-3; no definite D call. Germline values: CDR1 SGHAT, CDR2 FQNNGV. The CDR3 is 10 amino acids. The ends were cut back, 5 bases at V and 9 bases at J, with 6 bases in the middle. CDR3 DNA: TGTGCCAGCAGCCTACGGACGCAGTATTTT. This codes for CASSLRTQYF.

The chain has TRBV28 and TRBJ2-1, with TRBD2 matching 10 bases. J gave up 5 bases and V 7 bases, and 5 bases lay outside the gene matches. This CDR3 region has 14 residues. CDR1 is MDHEN, CDR2 SYDVKM, per germline. The CDR3 protein is CASTLGTSDNEQFF. The DNA for the CDR3 is TGTGCCAGCACCTTAGGGACTAGCGACAATGAGCAGTTCTTC.

The rearrangement links TRBV5-1 to TRBJ1-2; D is ambiguous. V shed 4 bases and J shed 6 bases, with 16 bases lying between them. This CDR3 spans 14 amino acids. CDR1 and CDR2 (germline): SGHRS, YFSETQ. CDR3 bases: TGCGCCAGCAGCAGTGGCGGGGAGGGCGATGGCTACACCTTC. Its translation: CASSSGGEGDGYTF.

The V and J genes are TRBV6-5 and TRBJ1-1; 9 bases are a match to TRBD1. CDR3 length equals 15 residues. Germline V CDR1 and CDR2: MNHEY, SVGAGI. J gave up 1 base and V 6 bases, and 6 bases lay outside the gene matches. The CDR3 reads CASSWGQGANTEAFF. CDR3 DNA: TGTGCCAGCAGCTGGGGACAGGGCGCGAACACTGAAGCTTTCTTT.

The chain couples TRBV6-6 to TRBJ2-7, with TRBD2 matching over 8 bases. Germline CDR1 MNHNY, CDR2 SVGAGI (reference sequence). The CDR3 sequence is 14 residues long. V lost 0 bases, J lost 2 bases, and 0 bases stayed unmatched. The CDR3 spells CASSYSTSAYEQYF. CDR3 DNA: TGTGCCAGCAGTTACTCGACTAGCGCCTACGAGCAGTACTTC.

V usage is TRBV25-1 and J usage is TRBJ2-7, with 8 bases fitting TRBD2. V dropped 10 bases and J dropped 6; count of bases not matched to a gene: 14. The CDR3 is 14 residues long. Germline CDR1 is MGHDK and CDR2 is SYGVNS. CDR3 sequence (DNA): TGTGCCATCAAAACGGGACTAGTTCGTCTCGAGCAGTACTTC. Its protein is CAIKTGLVRLEQYF.

This clone was seen a few times. The chain couples TRBV18 to TRBJ1-2; D is possibly TRBD1 (5 bases). CDR1 is KGHSH, CDR2 LQKENI, per germline. Trimming pared 1 base from V and 8 bases from J, leaving 14 bases between. CDR3 length: 14 amino acids. The CDR3 here is CASSPLDRAEGYTF. The CDR3 DNA is TGTGCCAGCTCACCACTCGACAGAGCAGAGGGCTACACCTTC.

This clone showed up just a few times. This chain connects TRBV6-4 to TRBJ2-3; 12 nucleotides align to TRBD2. The germline V gene has CDR1 MRHNA and CDR2 SNTAGT. The CDR3 covers 16 residues. J was trimmed by 4 bases and V by 4 bases; bases with no gene match: 6. CDR3 amino acids: CASSVSSGRAADTQYF. As DNA, the CDR3 is TGTGCCAGCAGTGTCTCTAGCGGGAGGGCCGCAGATACGCAGTATTTT.

The chain uses TRBV28 and TRBJ1-4; 8 nucleotides agree with TRBD1. CDR1 is MDHEN and CDR2 is SYDVKM in the germline V gene. The junction had 10 bases not matched to a gene; V was cut back by 6 bases and J by 7 bases. CDR3 length: 15 amino acids. The CDR3 loop reads CASSNFRGRAEKLFF. CDR3 in DNA: TGTGCCAGCAGCAACTTCAGGGGGCGGGCTGAAAAACTGTTTTTT.

The rearrangement links TRBV29-1 to TRBJ2-1; TRBD1 matches at 11 bases. Losses at the gene ends were 0 bases for V and 7 bases for J; bases not matched to a gene: 8. The CDR3 length is 16 residues. The germline V gene has CDR1 SQVTM and CDR2 ANQGSEA. The CDR3 sequence is CSVEDPDRGLDNEQFF. DNA for the CDR3: TGCAGCGTTGAAGATCCGGACAGGGGGCTAGATAATGAGCAGTTCTTC.

This chain uses TRBV5-4 with TRBJ2-1; 9 nucleotides align to TRBD1. Germline V lookup: CDR1 SGHNT, CDR2 YYREEE (reference sequence). After removal of 5 bases from V and 5 bases from J, the junction contained 8 bases not matched to a gene. This CDR3 spans 15 amino acids. The CDR3 loop reads CASSLRTGENNEQFF. In nucleotides, the CDR3 is TGTGCCAGCAGTCTAAGGACAGGGGAGAACAATGAGCAGTTCTTC. Filled out from reference TRBV5-4 and TRBJ2-1, the complete variable domain reads ETGVTQSPTHLIKTRGQQVTLRCSSQSGHNTVSWYQQALGQGPQFIFQYYREEENGRGNFPPRFSGLQFPNYSSELNVNALELDDSALYLCASSLRTGENNEQFFGPGTRLTVL.

V and J are TRBV6-5 and TRBJ2-3, with 8 bases fitting TRBD1. The V segment lost 2 bases and the J segment 3 bases; nucleotides outside the gene matches: 4. This CDR3 region has 15 residues. In germline, CDR1 is MNHEY, CDR2 SVGAGI. CDR3 region: CASSYATGGTDTQYF. The CDR3, as DNA: TGTGCCAGCAGTTACGCCACAGGGGGGACAGATACGCAGTATTTT.

The chain links TRBV11-2 to TRBJ2-7, with a possible D match to TRBD1 (6 bases). There are 14 residues in the CDR3. Germline V gives CDR1 SGHAT, CDR2 FQNNGV. V was pared by 3 bases and J by 0 bases, with 9 bases between. The CDR3 loop reads CASSFGTLSYEQYF. The CDR3 DNA reads as TGTGCCAGCAGCTTCGGGACACTCTCCTACGAGCAGTACTTC.